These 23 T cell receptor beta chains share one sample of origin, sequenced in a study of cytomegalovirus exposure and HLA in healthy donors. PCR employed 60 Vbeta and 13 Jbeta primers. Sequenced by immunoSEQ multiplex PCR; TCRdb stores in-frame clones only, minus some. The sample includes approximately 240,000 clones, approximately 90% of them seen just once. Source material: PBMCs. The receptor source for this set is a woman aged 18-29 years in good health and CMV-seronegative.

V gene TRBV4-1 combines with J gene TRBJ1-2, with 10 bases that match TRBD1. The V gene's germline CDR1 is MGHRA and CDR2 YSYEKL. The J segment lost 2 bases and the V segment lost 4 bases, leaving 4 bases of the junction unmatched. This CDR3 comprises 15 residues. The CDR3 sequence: CASSRRTGGNYGYTF. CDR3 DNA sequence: TGCGCCAGCAGCCGGCGGACAGGGGGAAACTATGGCTACACCTTC.

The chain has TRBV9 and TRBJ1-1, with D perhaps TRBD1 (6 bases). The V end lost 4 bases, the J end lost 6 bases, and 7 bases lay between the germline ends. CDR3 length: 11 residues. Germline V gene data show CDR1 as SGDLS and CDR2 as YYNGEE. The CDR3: CASSNRAEAFF. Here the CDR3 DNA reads TGTGCCAGCAGCAACAGGGCTGAAGCTTTCTTT.

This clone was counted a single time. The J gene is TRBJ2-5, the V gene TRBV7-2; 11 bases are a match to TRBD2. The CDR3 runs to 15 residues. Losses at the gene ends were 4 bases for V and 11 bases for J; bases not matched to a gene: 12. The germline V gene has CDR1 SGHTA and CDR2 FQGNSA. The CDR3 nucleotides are TGTGCCAGCAGCTCCTCTAGCGGGGGGTCGTGGGAGCAGTACTTC. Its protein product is CASSSSSGGSWEQYF.

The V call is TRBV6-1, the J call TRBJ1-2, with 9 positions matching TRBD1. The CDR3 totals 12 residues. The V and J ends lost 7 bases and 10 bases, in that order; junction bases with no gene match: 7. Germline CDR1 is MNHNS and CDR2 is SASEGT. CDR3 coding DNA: TGTGCCAGCAAATTGGGACAGGGAGTCTACACCTTC. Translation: CASKLGQGVYTF.

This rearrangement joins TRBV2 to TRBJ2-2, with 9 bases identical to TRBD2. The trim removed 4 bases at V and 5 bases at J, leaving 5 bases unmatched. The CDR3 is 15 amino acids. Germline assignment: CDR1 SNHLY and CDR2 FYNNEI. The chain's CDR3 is CASSGQLAGTGELFF. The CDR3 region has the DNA TGTGCCAGCAGTGGCCAGCTAGCGGGGACCGGGGAGCTGTTTTTT.

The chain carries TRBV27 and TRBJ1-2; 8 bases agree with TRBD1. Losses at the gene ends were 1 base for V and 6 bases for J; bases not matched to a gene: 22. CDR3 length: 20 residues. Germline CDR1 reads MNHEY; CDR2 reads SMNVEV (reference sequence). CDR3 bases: TGTGCCAGCAGTTTATGGATCGAAGGTCCAGGGGGCGCTTTCCCTAATGGCTACACCTTC. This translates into CASSLWIEGPGGAFPNGYTF.

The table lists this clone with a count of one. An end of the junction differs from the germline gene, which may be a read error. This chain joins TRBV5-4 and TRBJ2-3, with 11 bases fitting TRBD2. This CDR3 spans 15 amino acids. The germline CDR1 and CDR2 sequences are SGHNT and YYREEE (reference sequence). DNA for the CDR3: TGTGCCAGCAGCCCTGGACTAGCGGGCGAAGACCCTCCTCATTTT. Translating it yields CASSPGLAGEDPPHF.

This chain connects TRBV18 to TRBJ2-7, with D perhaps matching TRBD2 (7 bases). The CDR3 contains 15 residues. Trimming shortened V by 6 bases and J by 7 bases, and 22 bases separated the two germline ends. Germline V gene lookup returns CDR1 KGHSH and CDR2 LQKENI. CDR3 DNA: TGTGCCAGCTCCGATCTGATCGGGGGGCAGGGGGAGCAGTACTTC. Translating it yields CASSDLIGGQGEQYF.

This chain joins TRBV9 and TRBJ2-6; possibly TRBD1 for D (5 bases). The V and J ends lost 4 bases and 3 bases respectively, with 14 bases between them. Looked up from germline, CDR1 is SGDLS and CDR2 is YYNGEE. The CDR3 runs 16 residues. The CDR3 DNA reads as TGTGCCAGCAGCCCCGAAGGGGTGGTTGGGGCCAACGTCCTGACTTTC. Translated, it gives CASSPEGVVGANVLTF. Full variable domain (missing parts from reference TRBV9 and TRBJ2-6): DSGVTQTPKHLITATGQRVTLRCSPRSGDLSVYWYQQSLDQGLQFLIQYYNGEERAKGNILERFSAQQFPDLHSELNLSSLELGDSALYFCASSPEGVVGANVLTFGAGSRLTVL.

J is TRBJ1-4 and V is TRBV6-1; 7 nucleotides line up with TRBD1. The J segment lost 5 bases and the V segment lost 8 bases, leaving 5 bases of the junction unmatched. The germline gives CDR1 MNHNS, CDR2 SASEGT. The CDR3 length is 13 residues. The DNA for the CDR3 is TGTGCCAGCTGCGGGACAGTGAATGAAAAACTGTTTTTT. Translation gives CASCGTVNEKLFF.

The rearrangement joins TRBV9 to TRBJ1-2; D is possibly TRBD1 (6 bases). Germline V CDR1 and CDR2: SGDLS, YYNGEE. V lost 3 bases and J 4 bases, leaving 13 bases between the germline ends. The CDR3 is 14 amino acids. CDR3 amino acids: CASSALDSRYGYTF. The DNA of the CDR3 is TGTGCCAGCAGCGCCTTGGACAGCCGCTATGGCTACACCTTC.

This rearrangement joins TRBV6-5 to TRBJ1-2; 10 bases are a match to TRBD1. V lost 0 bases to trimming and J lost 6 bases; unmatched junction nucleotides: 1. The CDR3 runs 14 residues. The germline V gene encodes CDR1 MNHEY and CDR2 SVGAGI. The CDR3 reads CASSYSGQGDGYTF. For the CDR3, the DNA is TGTGCCAGCAGTTACTCCGGACAGGGGGATGGCTACACCTTC.

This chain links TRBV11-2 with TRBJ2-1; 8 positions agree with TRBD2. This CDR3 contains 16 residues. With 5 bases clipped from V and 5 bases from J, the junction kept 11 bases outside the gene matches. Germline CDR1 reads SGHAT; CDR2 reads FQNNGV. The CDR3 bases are TGTGCCAGCAGCCATAGGCCCACTAGCGGAGACAATGAGCAGTTCTTC. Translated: CASSHRPTSGDNEQFF.

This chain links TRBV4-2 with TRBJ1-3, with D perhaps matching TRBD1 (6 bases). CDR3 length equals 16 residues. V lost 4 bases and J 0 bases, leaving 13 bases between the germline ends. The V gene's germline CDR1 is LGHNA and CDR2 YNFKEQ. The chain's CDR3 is CASSLRQDNSGNTIYF. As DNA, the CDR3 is TGTGCCAGCAGCCTCCGACAGGACAACTCTGGAAACACCATATATTTT.

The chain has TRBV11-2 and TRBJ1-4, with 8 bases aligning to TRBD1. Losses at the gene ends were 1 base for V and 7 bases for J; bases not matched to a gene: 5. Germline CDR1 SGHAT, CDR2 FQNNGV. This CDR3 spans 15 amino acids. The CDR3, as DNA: TGTGCCAGCAGCTTAGGAGCCAGGGGGCGTGAAAAACTGTTTTTT. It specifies CASSLGARGREKLFF.

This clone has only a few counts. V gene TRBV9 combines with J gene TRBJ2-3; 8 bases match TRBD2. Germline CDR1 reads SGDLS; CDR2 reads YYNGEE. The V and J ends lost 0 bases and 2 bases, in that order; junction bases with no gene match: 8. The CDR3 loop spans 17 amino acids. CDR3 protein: CASSVATAGAFTDTQYF. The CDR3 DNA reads TGTGCCAGCAGCGTAGCTACAGCGGGGGCCTTCACAGATACGCAGTATTTT.

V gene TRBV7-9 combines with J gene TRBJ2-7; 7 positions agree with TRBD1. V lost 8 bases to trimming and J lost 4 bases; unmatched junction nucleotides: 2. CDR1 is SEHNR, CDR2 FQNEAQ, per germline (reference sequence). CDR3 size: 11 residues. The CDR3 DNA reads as TGTGCCAGCGGGGACAGTTACGAGCAGTACTTC. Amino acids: CASGDSYEQYF.

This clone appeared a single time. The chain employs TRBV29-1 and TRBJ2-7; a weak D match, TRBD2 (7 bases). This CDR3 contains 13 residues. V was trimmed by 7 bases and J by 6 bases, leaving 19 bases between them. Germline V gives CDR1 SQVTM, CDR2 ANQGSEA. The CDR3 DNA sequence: TGCAGCGGGGGGCCGGGACTATCTGCCGAGCAGTACTTC. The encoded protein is CSGGPGLSAEQYF.

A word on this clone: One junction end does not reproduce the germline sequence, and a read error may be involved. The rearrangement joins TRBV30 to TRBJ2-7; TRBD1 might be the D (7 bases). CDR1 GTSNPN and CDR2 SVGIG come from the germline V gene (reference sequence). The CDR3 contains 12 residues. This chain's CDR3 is CVWNSGGYEQYF. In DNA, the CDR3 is TGTGTCTGGAACTCAGGGGGGTACGAGCAGTACTTC. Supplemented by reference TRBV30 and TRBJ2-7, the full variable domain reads SQTIHQWPATLVQPVGSPLSLECTVEGTSNPNLYWYRQAAGRGLQLLFYSVGIGQISSEVPQNLSASRPQDRQFILSSKKLLLSDSGFYLCVWNSGGYEQYFGPGTRLTVT.

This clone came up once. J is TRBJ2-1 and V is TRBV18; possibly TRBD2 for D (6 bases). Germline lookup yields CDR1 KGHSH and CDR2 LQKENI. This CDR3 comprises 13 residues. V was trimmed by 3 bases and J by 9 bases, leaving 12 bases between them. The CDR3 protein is CASSPREASEQFF. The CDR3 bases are TGTGCCAGCTCACCCAGGGAGGCGAGTGAGCAGTTCTTC.

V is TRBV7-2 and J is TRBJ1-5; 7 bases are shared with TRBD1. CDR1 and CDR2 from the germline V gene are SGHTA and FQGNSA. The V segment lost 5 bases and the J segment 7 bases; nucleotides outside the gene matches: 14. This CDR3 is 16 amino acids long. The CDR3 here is CASSPRDSLLGQPQHF. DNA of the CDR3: TGTGCCAGCAGCCCCCGGGACAGTCTCTTAGGGCAGCCCCAGCATTTT. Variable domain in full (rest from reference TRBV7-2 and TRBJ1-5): GAGVSQSPSNKVTEKGKDVELRCDPISGHTALYWYRQSLGQGLEFLIYFQGNSAPDKSGLPSDRFSAERTGGSVSTLTIQRTQQEDSAVYLCASSPRDSLLGQPQHFGDGTRLSIL.

The CDR3 DNA reads as TGCGCCAGCAGCCTTTTGGGAGGAGATACGCAGTATTTT. It codes for CASSLLGGDTQYF. The chain joins TRBV4-1 to TRBJ2-3, with D possibly matching TRBD2 (6 bases). CDR3 length: 13 residues. V shed 4 bases and J shed 5 bases, with 10 bases lying between them. In germline, CDR1 is MGHRA, CDR2 YSYEKL.

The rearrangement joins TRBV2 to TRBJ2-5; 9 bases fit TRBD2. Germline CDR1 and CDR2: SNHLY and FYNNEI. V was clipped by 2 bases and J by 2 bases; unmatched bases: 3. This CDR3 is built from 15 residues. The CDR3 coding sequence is TGTGCCAGCAGTGAATCTCTAGCGGGGCAAGAGACCCAGTACTTC. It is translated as CASSESLAGQETQYF.